The next 31 T cell receptor beta chains were all read from a single sample in a study of T cell changes during pregnancy in multiple sclerosis. Clones were read by immunoSEQ multiplex PCR, and TCRdb kept only the in-frame ones, dropping some. The sample has around 25,000 clones; around four fifths are singletons. The sequencing here drew on CD8+ T cells from peripheral blood mononuclear cells, taken in the first trimester of pregnancy. Every receptor here comes from a female donor in good health, enrolled as a control in a pregnancy study.

The V call is TRBV28, the J call TRBJ1-4, with 9 bases aligning to TRBD1. V gave up 4 bases and J gave up 4 bases; unmatched junction bases: 10. The CDR3 covers 17 residues. Germline CDR1 and CDR2: MDHEN and SYDVKM. CDR3 protein: CASSSIGQGSINEKLFF. Written as DNA, the CDR3 is TGTGCCAGCAGTTCGATCGGACAGGGGTCGATTAATGAAAAACTGTTTTTT.

The rearrangement links TRBV7-8 to TRBJ2-6, with 12 bases matching TRBD1. CDR3 size: 19 residues. In germline, CDR1 is SGHVS, CDR2 FQNEAQ. The V segment lost 6 bases and the J segment 4 bases; nucleotides outside the gene matches: 13. The CDR3 DNA sequence: TGTGCCAGCAGTCCAAGGGGGGGACAGGGGGCGAAAGGGGCCAACGTCCTGACTTTC. Translated, it gives CASSPRGGQGAKGANVLTF.

The CDR3 DNA follows: TGTGCCATCGGCCCAGGGACACCGATCGGATTGTTCTCTGGGGCCAACGTCCTGACTTTC. It is translated as CAIGPGTPIGLFSGANVLTF. The genes are TRBV10-3 and TRBJ2-6, with D perhaps matching TRBD1 (6 bases). V dropped 8 bases and J dropped 0 bases, with 26 bases sitting between them. CDR3 length: 20 residues. The germline V gene has CDR1 ENHRY and CDR2 SYGVKD.

The rearrangement uses TRBV4-3 and TRBJ1-1, with 7 positions matching TRBD1. The CDR3 runs 14 residues. Germline CDR1 LGHNA, CDR2 YSLEER. V shed 3 bases and J 5 bases; nucleotides not matched to a gene: 6. In DNA form, the CDR3 reads TGCGCCAGCAGCCAGGGTAGGGGGCTTACTGAAGCTTTCTTT. This translates into CASSQGRGLTEAFF.

The J gene is TRBJ2-1, the V gene TRBV7-9; 7 nucleotides align to TRBD1. CDR1 is SEHNR, CDR2 FQNEAQ, per germline (reference sequence). The CDR3 runs to 14 residues. Losses at the gene ends were 5 bases for V and 6 bases for J; bases not matched to a gene: 7. The CDR3 DNA reads as TGTGCCAGCAGCCTTCTAGGGGGCAGCAATGAGCAGTTCTTC. The encoded protein is CASSLLGGSNEQFF.

This chain links TRBV4-2 with TRBJ2-5; D not certain. The germline CDR1 and CDR2 sequences are LGHNA and YNFKEQ. The V and J ends lost 2 bases and 2 bases respectively, with 18 bases between them. This CDR3 region has 17 residues. In DNA, the CDR3 is TGTGCCAGCAGCCAATCACTATACCTCCGTGAACAAGAGACCCAGTACTTC. Protein sequence: CASSQSLYLREQETQYF.

CDR3 residues: CASSEDMNTEAFF. CDR3 in DNA: TGTGCCAGCAGTGAGGACATGAACACTGAAGCTTTCTTT. V and J are TRBV6-4 and TRBJ1-1; weak D call: TRBD1 (5 bases). CDR3 length: 13 amino acids. V gave up 3 bases and J gave up 0 bases, with 5 bases separating them. Germline-derived CDR1 and CDR2 are MRHNA and SNTAGT.

This chain links TRBV9 with TRBJ2-7, with D possibly TRBD2 on 6 matching bases. The CDR3 is 14 residues long. Germline-derived CDR1 and CDR2 are SGDLS and YYNGEE. V was cut by 3 bases and J by 2 bases, with 12 bases left in between. The CDR3 DNA sequence: TGTGCCAGCAGCGCGGGACTTTCGCCCTACGAGCAGTACTTC. It encodes CASSAGLSPYEQYF. The full variable domain, rest sourced from reference TRBV9 and TRBJ2-7, is DSGVTQTPKHLITATGQRVTLRCSPRSGDLSVYWYQQSLDQGLQFLIQYYNGEERAKGNILERFSAQQFPDLHSELNLSSLELGDSALYFCASSAGLSPYEQYFGPGTRLTVT.

The genes are TRBV19 and TRBJ2-7; TRBD2 might be the D (6 bases). The length of the CDR3 is 15 residues. Trimming took off 3 bases at V and 2 bases at J, with 14 bases between the two ends. The germline gives CDR1 LNHDA, CDR2 SQIVND (reference sequence). This CDR3 reads CASSIERGYTYEQYF. The CDR3 DNA reads TGTGCCAGTAGTATCGAACGGGGGTACACCTACGAGCAGTACTTC.

The V and J genes are TRBV27 and TRBJ2-5; tentatively, D is TRBD2 (7 bases). This CDR3 is built from 16 residues. Germline V gene sequence: CDR1 MNHEY, CDR2 SMNVEV (reference sequence). V dropped 2 bases and J dropped 4 bases, with 17 bases sitting between them. The CDR3 DNA reads TGTGCCAGCAGTTTAGGCGTCGCGCGGGGGCGAGAGACCCAGTACTTC. It codes for CASSLGVARGRETQYF.

The chain joins TRBV6-6 to TRBJ2-7, with D possibly matching TRBD1 (6 bases). Germline V gene data show CDR1 as MNHNY and CDR2 as SVGAGI (reference sequence). Trimming cost V 6 bases and J 5 bases, with 20 bases left between them. This CDR3 is built from 15 residues. CDR3 nucleotides: TGTGCCAGCAGCAAACACAGGGCCCCCGGGAACGAGCAGTACTTC. Translating it yields CASSKHRAPGNEQYF.

The rearrangement joins TRBV19 to TRBJ1-1; unclear D gene. Per the germline V gene, CDR1 is LNHDA and CDR2 is SQIVND (reference sequence). This CDR3 has 12 residues. V lost 5 bases and J 1 base, leaving 5 bases between the germline ends. This CDR3 is CASSPWNTEAFF. The CDR3, as DNA: TGTGCCAGTAGTCCCTGGAACACTGAAGCTTTCTTT.

This rearrangement joins TRBV6-4 to TRBJ1-2, with D unresolved. Germline V gene data show CDR1 as MRHNA and CDR2 as SNTAGT. There are 13 residues in the CDR3. Trimming removed 2 bases from V and 6 bases from J, with 10 bases in between. The CDR3, as DNA: TGTGCCAGCAGTGACGAGGGTATGAATGGCTACACCTTC. Protein product: CASSDEGMNGYTF.

The gene calls are TRBV6-4 and TRBJ2-1; the match to TRBD2 covers 7 bases. V was clipped by 0 bases and J by 7 bases; unmatched bases: 15. The CDR3 covers 18 residues. The germline gives CDR1 MRHNA, CDR2 SNTAGT. CDR3 sequence: CASSDSGWRGSEVNEQFF. The DNA for the CDR3 is TGTGCCAGCAGTGACTCGGGGTGGCGGGGGTCGGAGGTAAATGAGCAGTTCTTC.

This chain links TRBV6-1 with TRBJ1-5; D not certain. The CDR3 has 13 amino acids. Trimming stripped 6 bases from V and 0 bases from J, with 6 bases between. Germline CDR1 MNHNS, CDR2 SASEGT. This CDR3 reads CASSFPSNQPQHF. The CDR3 DNA sequence: TGTGCCAGCAGCTTCCCTAGCAATCAGCCCCAGCATTTT.

This chain joins TRBV9 and TRBJ1-3; D unclear. With 6 bases removed from V and 0 bases from J, the gap between germline ends came to 7 bases. CDR1 is SGDLS, CDR2 YYNGEE, per germline. The CDR3 is made up of 13 amino acids. CDR3 residues: CASKSPSGNTIYF. Here the CDR3 DNA reads TGTGCCAGCAAAAGCCCCTCTGGAAACACCATATATTTT.

The CDR3 DNA is TGTGCCAGCAGTTACTCGTGGGCCGGCCAAGAGACCCAGTACTTC. This sequence encodes CASSYSWAGQETQYF. The V gene is TRBV6-5, the J gene TRBJ2-5; no definite D call. The CDR3 has 15 amino acids. Trimming took off 0 bases at V and 1 base at J, with 9 bases between the two ends. The V gene's germline CDR1 is MNHEY and CDR2 SVGAGI.

J is TRBJ2-3 and V is TRBV5-6; possible D gene TRBD2, 5 bases. V dropped 4 bases and J dropped 1 base, with 13 bases sitting between them. CDR3 length equals 15 residues. The germline V gene has CDR1 SGHDT and CDR2 YYEEEE. The CDR3 DNA follows: TGTGCCAGCAGCCTTTCCCCTAGCCGCACAGATACGCAGTATTTT. It specifies CASSLSPSRTDTQYF.

The rearrangement uses TRBV5-6 and TRBJ2-3; TRBD1 aligns across 7 bases. V was clipped by 4 bases and J by 3 bases; unmatched bases: 8. The CDR3 is 15 residues long. Germline CDR1 SGHDT, CDR2 YYEEEE. CDR3 DNA: TGTGCCAGCAGCGTCGGCGACAGGGCGACAGATACGCAGTATTTT. Encoded protein: CASSVGDRATDTQYF.

V gene TRBV6-1 combines with J gene TRBJ1-2; possible D gene TRBD1, 5 bases. V was trimmed by 1 base and J by 4 bases, leaving 13 bases between them. CDR1 is MNHNS and CDR2 is SASEGT in the germline V gene. The CDR3 is made up of 15 amino acids. The CDR3: CASSEGEGSSYGYTF. The CDR3 coding sequence is TGTGCCAGCAGTGAAGGGGAGGGGTCTAGCTATGGCTACACCTTC.

This clone rates as medium-sized. V is TRBV27 and J is TRBJ2-7, with 7 bases aligning to TRBD1. The length of the CDR3 is 15 residues. J lost 2 bases, V lost 6 bases, and 10 bases had no gene match. The germline V gene has CDR1 MNHEY and CDR2 SMNVEV (reference sequence). CDR3 sequence (DNA): TGTGCCAGCAGCCTCAGCGCCGGGACAGCCTACGAGCAGTACTTC. Encoded protein: CASSLSAGTAYEQYF.

The chain recombines TRBV5-1 with TRBJ1-4; 7 bases align to TRBD1. The CDR3 length is 14 residues. The germline V gene has CDR1 SGHRS and CDR2 YFSETQ. V lost 1 base, J lost 7 bases, and 4 bases stayed unmatched. This chain's CDR3 is CASSLKGGGEKLFF. In DNA form, the CDR3 reads TGCGCCAGCAGCTTGAAAGGGGGCGGTGAAAAACTGTTTTTT. The full variable domain, with the rest looked up from reference TRBV5-1 and TRBJ1-4, is KAGVTQTPRYLIKTRGQQVTLSCSPISGHRSVSWYQQTPGQGLQFLFEYFSETQRNKGNFPGRFSGRQFSNSRSEMNVSTLELGDSALYLCASSLKGGGEKLFFGSGTQLSVL.

The chain recombines TRBV7-8 with TRBJ1-2; a weak D match, TRBD1 (5 bases). Trimming removed 3 bases at V and 3 bases at J, with 14 bases between. This CDR3 spans 15 amino acids. Germline V lookup: CDR1 SGHVS, CDR2 FQNEAQ. The CDR3 sequence: CASSFSGGGDYGYTF. CDR3 in DNA: TGTGCCAGCAGCTTTTCCGGGGGAGGGGACTATGGCTACACCTTC.

The CDR3 reads CASSLGGPETQYF. The CDR3 DNA reads TGTGCCAGCAGCTTGGGGGGGCCGGAGACCCAGTACTTC. This chain joins TRBV5-8 and TRBJ2-5, with D possibly being TRBD1 (6 bases). V was pared by 0 bases and J by 5 bases, with 8 bases between. Germline V CDR1 and CDR2: SGHTS, YDEGEE. The CDR3 is made up of 13 amino acids.

This clone was counted once. The chain has TRBV6-1 and TRBJ1-2; 7 positions match TRBD1. From germline, CDR1 is MNHNS and CDR2 SASEGT. This CDR3 comprises 14 residues. V dropped 1 base and J dropped 7; count of bases not matched to a gene: 6. CDR3 sequence (DNA): TGTGCCAGCAGTGAAGTAGGGACAGTCAGTGGCTACACCTTC. Protein sequence: CASSEVGTVSGYTF.

V and J are TRBV18 and TRBJ2-7, with a tentative D call TRBD2 (6 bases). The CDR3 extends over 17 amino acids. The ends were cut back, 3 bases at V and 1 base at J, with 19 bases in the middle. The V gene's germline CDR1 is KGHSH and CDR2 LQKENI. The CDR3: CASSPSSGGAESYEQYF. As DNA, the CDR3 is TGTGCCAGCTCACCTAGTAGCGGCGGGGCAGAGTCCTACGAGCAGTACTTC. Variable domain in full (rest from reference TRBV18 and TRBJ2-7): NAGVMQNPRHLVRRRGQEARLRCSPMKGHSHVYWYRQLPEEGLKFMVYLQKENIIDESGMPKERFSAEFPKEGPSILRIQQVVRGDSAAYFCASSPSSGGAESYEQYFGPGTRLTVT.

This clone was seen only a few times. CDR3 in amino acids: CASSRKTGANYGYTF. The CDR3 DNA sequence: TGTGCCAGCAGTAGAAAGACAGGAGCTAACTATGGCTACACCTTC. The chain combines TRBV7-8 with TRBJ1-2; weak D call: TRBD1 (6 bases). Trimming took 6 bases from V and 0 from J, leaving 14 bases between them. In germline, CDR1 is SGHVS, CDR2 FQNEAQ. The CDR3 contains 15 residues.

V gene TRBV6-4 combines with J gene TRBJ2-3, with D perhaps TRBD2 (6 bases). The CDR3 spans 14 residues. The V gene's germline CDR1 is MRHNA and CDR2 SNTAGT. V dropped 2 bases and J dropped 0 bases, with 6 bases sitting between them. The DNA for the CDR3 is TGTGCCAGCAGTGACGGGGGGAGCACAGATACGCAGTATTTT. Translated: CASSDGGSTDTQYF.

This chain connects TRBV27 to TRBJ1-5, with D tentatively TRBD1 (6 bases). CDR1 is MNHEY and CDR2 is SMNVEV in the germline V gene (reference sequence). V gave up 3 bases and J gave up 5 bases, with 11 bases separating them. The CDR3 totals 14 residues. CDR3 sequence (DNA): TGTGCCAGCAGTTTCGGGGGGGCTGATCAGCCCCAGCATTTT. Its protein product is CASSFGGADQPQHF.

The chain combines TRBV19 with TRBJ1-5; D uncertain. The CDR3 extends over 13 amino acids. Trimming took off 1 base at V and 7 bases at J, with 8 bases between the two ends. Germline CDR1 is LNHDA and CDR2 is SQIVND (reference sequence). CDR3 nucleotide sequence: TGTGCCAGTAGTATAGCCCCCTACCAGCCCCAGCATTTT. Protein: CASSIAPYQPQHF. Using reference TRBV19 and TRBJ1-5 for the parts outside the CDR3, the full variable domain is DGGITQSPKYLFRKEGQNVTLSCEQNLNHDAMYWYRQDPGQGLRLIYYSQIVNDFQKGDIAEGYSVSREKKESFPLTVTSAQKNPTAFYLCASSIAPYQPQHFGDGTRLSIL.

The chain joins TRBV6-5 to TRBJ2-1, with unresolved D. Germline V gene data show CDR1 as MNHEY and CDR2 as SVGAGI. V lost 5 bases, J lost 8 bases, and 10 bases lay in between. The CDR3 sequence is 12 residues long. Written as DNA, the CDR3 is TGTGCCAGCAGTCAGACATCGGATGAGCAGTTCTTC. Translating gives CASSQTSDEQFF.